One sample yielded the 3 T cell receptor beta chains listed below, sequenced in a study of cytomegalovirus exposure and HLA in healthy donors. A multiplex PCR was run with 60 Vbeta primers and 13 Jbeta primers. The assay was immunoSEQ multiplex PCR, and TCRdb's table has in-frame clones only and misses some. The sample contains over 65,000 clones, approximately 79% of which appear only once. Sequencing was done on a sample of PBMCs. The receptors shown here come from a human donor in good health.

This chain connects TRBV29-1 to TRBJ1-1, with 9 bases that match TRBD1. The CDR3 consists of 13 residues. CDR1 is SQVTM and CDR2 is ANQGSEA in the germline V gene. Trimming took 7 bases from V and 4 from J; bases not matched to a gene: 7. CDR3 amino acids: CSALTGGGTEAFF. In DNA form, the CDR3 reads TGCAGCGCCTTGACAGGGGGGGGCACTGAAGCTTTCTTT. The whole variable domain, remainder taken from reference TRBV29-1 and TRBJ1-1, is SAVISQKPSRDICQRGTSLTIQCQVDSQVTMMFWYRQQPGQSLTLIATANQGSEATYESGFVIDKFPISRPNLTFSTLTVSNMSPEDSSIYLCSALTGGGTEAFFGQGTRLTVV.

This chain links TRBV27 with TRBJ1-1; 7 bases fit TRBD1. Trimming at V came to 3 bases and at J to 2 bases, leaving 6 bases not matched to a gene. Per germline, CDR1 MNHEY and CDR2 SMNVEV (reference sequence). The CDR3 spans 15 residues. CDR3 in DNA: TGTGCCAGCAGTTTGGGAAGACAGGGTAACACTGAAGCTTTCTTT. Its protein is CASSLGRQGNTEAFF.

The genes are TRBV21-1 and TRBJ1-1; the DNA was not compared with TRBD1, the D call given in the table. TRBV21-1 is a known pseudogene. This CDR3 contains 18 residues. In nucleotides, the CDR3 is TGTGCCAGCAGCAAAGCTCCTCGAACAGGTTCATGGAACACTGAAGCTTTCTTT. Encoded protein: CASSKAPRTGSWNTEAFF.